Below, 12 T cell receptor beta chains from the same sample are listed, as sequenced in a study of HIV-infected patients and healthy controls. Follow-up blood was drawn about 14 weeks, roughly three months, after antiretroviral therapy began. Whole blood was used without fractionation, so all unsorted peripheral T cells were included. cDNA was made from 500 ng RNA using alpha and beta constant primers. Alpha and beta chain libraries were made separately by chain-specific third strand synthesis with multiplexing indices. TCRdb redid the calling of the 5' RACE reads with MiXCR, one entry per CDR3 protein. The table lists 5,000 to 7,000 distinct CDR3 sequences, 8.5% to 9% of them singletons. The sequencing here drew on blood, taken during antiretroviral therapy. The receptors come from an adult with HIV infection.

In this sample, this clonotype is medium-sized. The genes are TRBV6-1 and TRBJ2-6; D is ambiguous. This CDR3 contains 15 residues. With 0 bases removed from V and 1 base from J, the gap between germline ends came to 4 bases. Germline lookup yields CDR1 MNHNS and CDR2 SASEGT. This CDR3 reads CASSEAGSGANVLTF. The DNA of the CDR3 is TGTGCCAGCAGTGAAGCAGGGTCTGGGGCCAACGTCCTGACTTTC.

The chain employs TRBV3-1 and TRBJ2-3, with 7 bases aligning to TRBD2. CDR1 is LGHDT and CDR2 is YNNKEL in the germline V gene (reference sequence). This CDR3 comprises 17 residues. The V gene end was trimmed by 1 base and the J gene end by 2 bases; junction bases not matched to a gene: 9. The CDR3 protein is CASSQVLERDYTDTQYF. In DNA form, the CDR3 reads TGTGCCAGCAGCCAAGTGCTAGAGCGGGACTACACAGATACGCAGTATTTT.

By sample fraction, this clonotype is medium-sized. The J gene is TRBJ2-3, the V gene TRBV29-1; 13 bases map to TRBD2. CDR1 is SQVTM and CDR2 is ANQGSEA in the germline V gene. The CDR3 runs to 15 residues. V lost 3 bases and J lost 8; bases outside the gene matches: 8. This CDR3 is CSVDRTSGRAGTQYF. For the CDR3, the DNA is TGCAGCGTTGATAGGACTAGCGGGAGAGCGGGTACGCAGTATTTT.

This clonotype is classed as medium-sized. The chain links TRBV20-1 to TRBJ2-1; TRBD1 agrees at 7 bases. The ends lost 3 bases at V and 4 bases at J; junction bases unmatched: 3. The CDR3 totals 13 residues. The germline V gene encodes CDR1 DFQATT and CDR2 SNEGSKA (reference sequence). CDR3 in amino acids: CSARDRFYNEQFF. As DNA, the CDR3 is TGCAGTGCTAGGGACAGGTTTTACAATGAGCAGTTCTTC.

The J gene is TRBJ2-3, the V gene TRBV28; D possibly uses TRBD1 or TRBD2 (5 bases each). The V end lost 3 bases, the J end lost 5 bases, and 18 bases lay between the germline ends. Germline lookup yields CDR1 MDHEN and CDR2 SYDVKM. The CDR3 has 16 amino acids. CDR3 DNA sequence: TGTGCCAGCAGTTTGCTCATATCCGGGACCGAAGATACGCAGTATTTT. This encodes CASSLLISGTEDTQYF. Filled out from reference TRBV28 and TRBJ2-3, the complete variable domain reads DVKVTQSSRYLVKRTGEKVFLECVQDMDHENMFWYRQDPGLGLRLIYFSYDVKMKEKGDIPEGYSVSREKKERFSLILESASTNQTSMYLCASSLLISGTEDTQYFGPGTRLTVL.

This clonotype has at least ten counts. The rearrangement joins TRBV7-9 to TRBJ2-5; D might be TRBD2 (6 bases). The V gene lost 1 base and the J gene lost 1 base, with 10 bases spanning the gap. Germline CDR1 is SEHNR and CDR2 is FQNEAQ (reference sequence). The CDR3 runs 15 residues. CDR3 in DNA: TGTGCCAGCAGCTTAGGGGGGACTGTCCAAGAGACCCAGTACTTC. Amino acids: CASSLGGTVQETQYF.

This clonotype rates as medium-sized (0.01 to 0.1%). The rearrangement links TRBV7-8 to TRBJ2-1; D remains ambiguous. Trimming shortened V by 0 bases and J by 5 bases, and 11 bases separated the two germline ends. Germline CDR1 reads SGHVS; CDR2 reads FQNEAQ. The CDR3 contains 15 residues. This CDR3 reads CASSLAERHNNEQFF. The CDR3 DNA follows: TGTGCCAGCAGCTTAGCTGAGAGACATAACAATGAGCAGTTCTTC.

This clonotype was recorded at least ten times. This sequence joins TRBV7-8 and TRBJ1-4; D is uncertain. CDR1 and CDR2 from the germline V gene are SGHVS and FQNEAQ. The CDR3 has 15 residues. Trimming took off 4 bases at V and 5 bases at J, with 14 bases between the two ends. CDR3 residues: CASSSPLGPNEKLFF. Written as DNA, the CDR3 is TGTGCCAGCAGCTCCCCCTTAGGCCCCAATGAAAAACTGTTTTTT.

Many counts were recorded for this clonotype. The chain combines TRBV20-1 with TRBJ2-1; TRBD2 matches at 9 bases. V was clipped by 6 bases and J by 2 bases; unmatched bases: 8. Germline V gene sequence: CDR1 DFQATT, CDR2 SNEGSKA (reference sequence). The CDR3 is 15 amino acids. In DNA form, the CDR3 reads TGCAGTGCCGAGATGTCTAGCGGGACCTACAATGAGCAGTTCTTC. Protein: CSAEMSSGTYNEQFF.

This clonotype is labeled as medium-sized. In DNA form, the CDR3 reads TGTGCCAGCAGCTCCGACTGGAATACCCAAAGCACGCAGTATTTT. Protein sequence: CASSSDWNTQSTQYF. This chain links TRBV6-5 with TRBJ2-3; no firm D call. Trimming shortened V by 6 bases and J by 9 bases, and 22 bases separated the two germline ends. The CDR3 contains 15 residues. The germline CDR1 and CDR2 sequences are MNHEY and SVGAGI.

This clonotype was picked up a small number of times. The chain combines TRBV4-1 with TRBJ2-1; possibly TRBD1 for D (6 bases). The germline gives CDR1 MGHRA, CDR2 YSYEKL. This CDR3 region has 17 residues. With 5 bases removed from V and 4 bases from J, the gap between germline ends came to 21 bases. The CDR3 spells CASSSIPTGPGYNEQFF. The CDR3 DNA follows: TGCGCCAGCAGCTCTATCCCCACAGGGCCGGGTTACAATGAGCAGTTCTTC.

In this sample, this clonotype is medium-sized. This rearrangement joins TRBV4-1 to TRBJ2-1; 8 bases are shared with TRBD2. Germline V gene lookup returns CDR1 MGHRA and CDR2 YSYEKL. Losses at the gene ends were 4 bases for V and 1 base for J; bases not matched to a gene: 6. This CDR3 has 16 residues. The CDR3 sequence: CASSPNRGGSYNEQFF. Written as DNA, the CDR3 is TGCGCCAGCAGCCCCAACCGCGGGGGGTCCTACAATGAGCAGTTCTTC.